Listed below are T cell receptor beta chains from one sample, sequenced in a study of blood T cell repertoires in COVID-19. Here immunoSEQ multiplex PCR was the method, and the copy in TCRdb shows in-frame clones only, minus some. In the table there are 150,000 to 200,000 clones, about 86% of which are singletons. Sequencing was done on a sample of peripheral blood. The receptors were gathered from a woman aged 80 or older with acute or convalescent COVID-19. The CDR3 runs from the conserved cysteine through the conserved F or W. The order of the fields is V gene, CDR3 protein.

v_call: TRBV7-9
cdr3_aa: CASSLAGGQGVQETQYF

v_call: TRBV14
cdr3_aa: CASSQDWAGIHTGELFF

v_call: TRBV7-3
cdr3_aa: CATSWGGNSPLHF

v_call: TRBV5-1
cdr3_aa: CASSLAGGGGYTF

v_call: TRBV9
cdr3_aa: CASSVGGLNYNEQFF

v_call: TRBV7-2
cdr3_aa: CASSLWTGPYNEQFF

v_call: TRBV6-5
cdr3_aa: CASRAGLGGQETQYF

v_call: TRBV10-1
cdr3_aa: CARTGGKETQYF

v_call: TRBV6-5
cdr3_aa: CASSLSSNYGYTF

v_call: TRBV7-6
cdr3_aa: CASSLEAVANNQPQHF

v_call: TRBV6-5
cdr3_aa: CASSRQVRRETQYF

v_call: TRBV5-1
cdr3_aa: CASSKGLAGGVLTTDTQYF

v_call: TRBV6-6
cdr3_aa: CASSPHISTSGSLSQETQYF

v_call: TRBV3-1/TRBV3-2
cdr3_aa: CASSQDTGGNQPQHF